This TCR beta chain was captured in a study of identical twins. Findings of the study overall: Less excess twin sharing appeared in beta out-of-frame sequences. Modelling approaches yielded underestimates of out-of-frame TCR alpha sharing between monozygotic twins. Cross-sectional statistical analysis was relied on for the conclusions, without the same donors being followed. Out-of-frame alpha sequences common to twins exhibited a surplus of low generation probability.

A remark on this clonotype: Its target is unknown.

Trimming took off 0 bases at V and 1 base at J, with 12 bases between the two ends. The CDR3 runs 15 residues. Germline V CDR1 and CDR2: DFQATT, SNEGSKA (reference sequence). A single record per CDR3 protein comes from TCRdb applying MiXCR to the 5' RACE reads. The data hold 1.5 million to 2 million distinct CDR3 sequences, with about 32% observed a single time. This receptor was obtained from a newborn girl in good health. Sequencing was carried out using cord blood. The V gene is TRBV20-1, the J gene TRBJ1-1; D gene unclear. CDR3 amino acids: CSARDIAWQNTEAFF. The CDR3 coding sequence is TGCAGTGCTAGAGACATAGCCTGGCAGAACACTGAAGCTTTCTTT.